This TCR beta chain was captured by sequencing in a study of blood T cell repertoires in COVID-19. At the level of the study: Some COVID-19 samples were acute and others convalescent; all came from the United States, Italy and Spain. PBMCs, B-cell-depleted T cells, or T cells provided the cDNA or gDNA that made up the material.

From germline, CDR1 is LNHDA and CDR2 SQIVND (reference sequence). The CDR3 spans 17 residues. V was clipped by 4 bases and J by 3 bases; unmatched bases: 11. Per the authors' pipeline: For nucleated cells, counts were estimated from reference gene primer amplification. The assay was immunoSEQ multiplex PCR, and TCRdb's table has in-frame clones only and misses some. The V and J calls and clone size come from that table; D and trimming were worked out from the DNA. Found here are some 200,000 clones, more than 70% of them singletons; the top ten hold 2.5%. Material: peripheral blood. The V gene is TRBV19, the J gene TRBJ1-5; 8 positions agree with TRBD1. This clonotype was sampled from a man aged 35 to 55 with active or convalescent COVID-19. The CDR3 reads CASSTGTGTGFNQPQHF. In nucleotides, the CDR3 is TGTGCCAGTAGTACAGGGACCGGGACAGGTTTCAATCAGCCCCAGCATTTT.